This TCR beta chain was captured by sequencing in a study of blood T cell repertoires in COVID-19. The authors' processing: Estimation of nucleated cell counts relied on the amplification of reference gene primers. Clones were read by immunoSEQ multiplex PCR, and TCRdb kept only the in-frame ones, dropping some. V and J calls and clone size are given by that table; D and trimming were obtained from the DNA. The table has 100,000 to 150,000 clones, around 88% seen once. CDR1 and CDR2 (germline): SGHRS, YFSETQ. The length of the CDR3 is 13 residues. V was trimmed by 0 bases and J by 5 bases, leaving 6 bases between them.

The sequencing sample was made of peripheral blood. The chain carries TRBV5-1 and TRBJ2-4; D gene unclear. This receptor was obtained from an elderly man with active or convalescent COVID-19. The DNA of the CDR3 is TGCGCCAGCAGCTTGGTCGGAGAAAACATTCAGTACTTC. Its protein is CASSLVGENIQYF.